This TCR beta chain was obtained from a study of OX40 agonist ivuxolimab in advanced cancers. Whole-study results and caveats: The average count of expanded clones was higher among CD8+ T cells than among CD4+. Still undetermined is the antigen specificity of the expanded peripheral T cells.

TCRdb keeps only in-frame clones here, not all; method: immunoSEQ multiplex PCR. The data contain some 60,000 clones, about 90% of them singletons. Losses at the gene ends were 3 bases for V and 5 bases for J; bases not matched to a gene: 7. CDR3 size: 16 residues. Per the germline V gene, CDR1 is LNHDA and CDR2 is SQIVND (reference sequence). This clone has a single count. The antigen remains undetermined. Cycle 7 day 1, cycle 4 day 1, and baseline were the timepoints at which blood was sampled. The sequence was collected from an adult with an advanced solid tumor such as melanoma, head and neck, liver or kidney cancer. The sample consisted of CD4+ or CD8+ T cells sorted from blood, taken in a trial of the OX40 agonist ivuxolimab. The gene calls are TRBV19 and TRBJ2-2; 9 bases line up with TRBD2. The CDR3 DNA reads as TGTGCCAGTAGTATCGTCGCGGGAGGGGGGACCGGGGAGCTGTTTTTT. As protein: CASSIVAGGGTGELFF.